Listed here is a single TCR beta chain. Its antigen is as yet unknown. The CDR3 has 14 amino acids. The germline V and J ends were trimmed by 5 bases and 7 bases, with 17 bases remaining between them. Germline V gives CDR1 SGHTA, CDR2 FQGNSA. This sample was included in a study of chemoradiotherapy in HPV16-positive cancers. Study-wide points: Candidate HPV-specific clones and E7-related TCR motifs grew in tumor during treatment. Better recurrence-free survival went with HPV-responsive T-cell expansion in HPV16-positive patients.

The table came from immunoSEQ multiplex PCR; TCRdb's copy has only in-frame clones and leaves some out. The sample lists more than 7,500 clones, about 89% occurring once. The receptor comes from a human donor with HPV-associated anogenital cancer. The source was blood, collected from a patient who underwent chemoradiotherapy. The chain employs TRBV7-2 and TRBJ1-2, with D unresolved. For the CDR3, the DNA is TGTGCCAGCAGCCAACTGGTGGTCGGATTTGGCTACACCTTC. This sequence encodes CASSQLVVGFGYTF.